Sequencing of this TCR beta chain was carried out in a study of identical twins. Study results and limitations: Monozygotic twins shared more out-of-frame TCR alpha than recombination models predicted. Invariant populations such as MAIT and iNKT cells could partly muddle zero-insertion analyses. Out-of-frame alpha sequences that twins shared showed excess low generation probability.

The V gene's germline CDR1 is LNHDA and CDR2 SQIVND (reference sequence). The CDR3 length is 13 residues. V shed 4 bases and J shed 7 bases, with 13 bases lying between them. Carrying unique molecular identifiers, the cDNA also gained a universal primer site through template switching. TCRdb used MiXCR to reprocess the 5' RACE reads, holding one entry per CDR3 protein. The sample gives around 650,000 distinct CDR3 sequences, roughly 7.2% of which show up once; 1.5% to 2% is in the top ten. Points on this clonotype: The antigen is undetermined.

These data were likewise used in another study, on yellow fever vaccine responses in identical twins.

V usage is TRBV19 and J usage is TRBJ2-5; D is perhaps TRBD2 (5 bases). This receptor was obtained from a woman younger than 35 in good health. Sequenced sample: PBMCs. Here the CDR3 reads CASSTMLAGTQYF. The CDR3 DNA reads as TGTGCCAGTAGTACCATGCTGGCGGGGACCCAGTACTTC.